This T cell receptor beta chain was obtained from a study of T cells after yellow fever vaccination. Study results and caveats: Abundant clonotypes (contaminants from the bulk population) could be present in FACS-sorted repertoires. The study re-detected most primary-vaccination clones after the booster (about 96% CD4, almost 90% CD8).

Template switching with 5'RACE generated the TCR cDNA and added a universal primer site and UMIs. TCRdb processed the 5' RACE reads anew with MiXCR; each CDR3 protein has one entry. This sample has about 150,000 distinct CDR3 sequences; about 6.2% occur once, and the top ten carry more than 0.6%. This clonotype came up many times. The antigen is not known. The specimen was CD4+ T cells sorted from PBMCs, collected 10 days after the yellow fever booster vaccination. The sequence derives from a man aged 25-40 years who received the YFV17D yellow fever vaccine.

The CDR3 nucleotides are TGTGCCAGCAGCTCACAGGTCGGGGGGATTCAGCCCCAGCATTTT. Encoded protein: CASSSQVGGIQPQHF. This rearrangement joins TRBV7-2 to TRBJ1-5; a weak D match, TRBD1 (5 bases). From germline, CDR1 is SGHTA and CDR2 FQGNSA. The V end was cut by 4 bases, the J end by 6 bases, with 16 bases between. The CDR3 sequence is 15 residues long.